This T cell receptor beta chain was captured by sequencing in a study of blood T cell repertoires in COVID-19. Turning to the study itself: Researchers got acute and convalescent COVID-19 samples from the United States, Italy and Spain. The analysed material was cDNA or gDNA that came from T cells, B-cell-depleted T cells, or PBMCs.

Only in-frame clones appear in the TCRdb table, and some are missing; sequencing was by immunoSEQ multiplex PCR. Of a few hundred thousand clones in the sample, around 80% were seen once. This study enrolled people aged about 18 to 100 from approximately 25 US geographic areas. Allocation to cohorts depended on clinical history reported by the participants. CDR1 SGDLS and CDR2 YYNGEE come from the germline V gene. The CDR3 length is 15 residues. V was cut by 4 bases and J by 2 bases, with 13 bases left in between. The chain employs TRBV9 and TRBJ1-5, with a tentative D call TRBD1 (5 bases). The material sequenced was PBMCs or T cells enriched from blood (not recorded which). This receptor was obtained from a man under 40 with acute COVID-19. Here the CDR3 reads CASSPHAGGNQPQHF. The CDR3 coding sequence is TGTGCCAGCAGCCCCCATGCGGGGGGCAATCAGCCCCAGCATTTT.